Here is one T cell receptor beta chain with its context. The CDR3 is 15 residues long. Germline-derived CDR1 and CDR2 are SGHVS and FNYEAQ. J gave up 11 bases and V 4 bases, and 10 bases lay outside the gene matches. The record originates from a study of blood T cell repertoires in COVID-19. Generated by immunoSEQ multiplex PCR, the TCRdb table keeps only in-frame clones and is missing some. In the table there are 200,000 to 300,000 clones, approximately 80% of which are singletons. The specimen was peripheral blood. The gene calls are TRBV7-6 and TRBJ1-4, with TRBD1 identical over 10 bases. The sequence was obtained from a man aged 35 to 55 who had recovered from COVID-19. CDR3 protein: CASSSLSGTGAKLFF. The DNA of the CDR3 is TGTGCCAGCAGCTCGCTGTCCGGGACAGGGGCGAAACTGTTTTTT.